What follows are 28 T cell receptor beta chains derived from one specimen sequenced in a study of cytomegalovirus exposure and HLA in healthy donors. PCR primers comprised 60 Vbeta and 13 Jbeta primers. The protocol was immunoSEQ multiplex PCR, while the TCRdb copy is restricted to in-frame clones and leaves out a portion. The repertoire holds some 65,000 clones, roughly 70% seen once, with nearly 25% in the top ten. Sequencing input: PBMCs. These receptors were obtained from a man aged 50-60 years in good health and CMV-seropositive.

This clone appeared once. J is TRBJ2-7 and V is TRBV4-2; 11 bases line up with TRBD1. The CDR3 loop spans 14 amino acids. Per the germline V gene, CDR1 is LGHNA and CDR2 is YNFKEQ. The ends lost 5 bases at V and 4 bases at J; junction bases unmatched: 4. In DNA, the CDR3 is TGTGCCAGCAGCGCGGGACAGGGGGTATACGAGCAGTACTTC. The encoded protein is CASSAGQGVYEQYF.

The chain recombines TRBV7-7 with TRBJ2-1, with 7 nucleotides matching TRBD1. CDR3 length equals 13 residues. V shed 4 bases, J shed 4 bases, and the junction held 1 base outside the gene matches. Germline lookup yields CDR1 SSHAT and CDR2 FNYEAQ (reference sequence). DNA for the CDR3: TGTGCCAGCAGCTCGGACAGGTACAATGAGCAGTTCTTC. It specifies CASSSDRYNEQFF.

This clone has just one count. V is TRBV5-1 and J is TRBJ1-5; 8 bases agree with TRBD1. V trimming: 2 bases; J trimming: 1 base; junction bases outside the gene matches: 5. The CDR3 runs 16 residues. Germline CDR1 and CDR2: SGHRS and YFSETQ. In nucleotides, the CDR3 is TGCGCCAGCAGCTTTGGACAGGGTGGAAGCAATCAGCCCCAGCATTTT. It codes for CASSFGQGGSNQPQHF. The entire variable domain, with the rest obtained from reference TRBV5-1 and TRBJ1-5, is as follows: KAGVTQTPRYLIKTRGQQVTLSCSPISGHRSVSWYQQTPGQGLQFLFEYFSETQRNKGNFPGRFSGRQFSNSRSEMNVSTLELGDSALYLCASSFGQGGSNQPQHFGDGTRLSIL.

The chain recombines TRBV9 with TRBJ2-3, with a weak D call TRBD1 (7 bases). The CDR3 length is 17 residues. V was pared by 3 bases and J by 0 bases, with 17 bases between. CDR1 and CDR2 from the germline V gene are SGDLS and YYNGEE. CDR3 in DNA: TGTGCCAGCAGCGGCCCCAGGGGGGAGGCTAGCACAGATACGCAGTATTTT. Translation gives CASSGPRGEASTDTQYF.

The chain is built from TRBV7-2 and TRBJ2-7; possibly TRBD1 for D (6 bases). Germline V lookup: CDR1 SGHTA, CDR2 FQGNSA. V lost 5 bases and J lost 5, with 10 bases in between. This CDR3 is 12 amino acids long. CDR3 sequence: CASSRGDNEQYF. In DNA, the CDR3 is TGTGCCAGCAGCCGAGGGGACAACGAGCAGTACTTC.

The rearrangement uses TRBV27 and TRBJ2-3, with 8 bases lining up with TRBD1. V was clipped by 6 bases and J by 2 bases; unmatched bases: 7. Germline lookup yields CDR1 MNHEY and CDR2 SMNVEV (reference sequence). This CDR3 has 15 amino acids. The CDR3 protein is CASSSDRGATDTQYF. Written as DNA, the CDR3 is TGTGCCAGCAGCTCCGACAGGGGTGCCACAGATACGCAGTATTTT.

The chain couples TRBV27 to TRBJ1-1; 10 positions match TRBD1. Germline CDR1 reads MNHEY; CDR2 reads SMNVEV (reference sequence). The CDR3 covers 17 residues. J gave up 4 bases and V 0 bases, and 8 bases lay outside the gene matches. The CDR3: CASSLSRQGARSTEAFF. DNA for the CDR3: TGTGCCAGCAGTTTATCGAGACAGGGGGCTCGGAGCACTGAAGCTTTCTTT.

This sequence joins TRBV6-6 and TRBJ2-7, with 7 bases that match TRBD2. CDR1 and CDR2 from the germline V gene are MNHNY and SVGAGI (reference sequence). This CDR3 spans 14 amino acids. V shed 7 bases, J shed 0 bases, and the junction held 6 bases outside the gene matches. The DNA of the CDR3 is TGTGCCAGCACCCCCGGCGGGAGCTCCTACGAGCAGTACTTC. Translated, it gives CASTPGGSSYEQYF.

The V gene is TRBV7-2, the J gene TRBJ1-1; no definite D call. Trimming left V 5 bases short and J 5 bases short, with 12 bases between. The germline V gene has CDR1 SGHTA and CDR2 FQGNSA. The CDR3 has 13 residues. The CDR3 nucleotides are TGTGCCAGCAGCCCCTTTTCGGGAACTGAAGCTTTCTTT. This gives the protein CASSPFSGTEAFF. Combining the CDR3 with reference TRBV7-2 and TRBJ1-1 gives the whole variable domain GAGVSQSPSNKVTEKGKDVELRCDPISGHTALYWYRQSLGQGLEFLIYFQGNSAPDKSGLPSDRFSAERTGGSVSTLTIQRTQQEDSAVYLCASSPFSGTEAFFGQGTRLTVV.

The chain recombines TRBV6-5 with TRBJ2-7, with D possibly TRBD1 on 6 matching bases. The CDR3 has 14 residues. The ends were cut back, 2 bases at V and 7 bases at J, with 15 bases in the middle. Per germline, CDR1 MNHEY and CDR2 SVGAGI. CDR3 sequence (DNA): TGTGCCAGCAGTTACCAACTGGGGGCGGGTGAGCAGTACTTC. Its protein is CASSYQLGAGEQYF.

This clone came up once. This chain joins TRBV19 and TRBJ2-2, with D tentatively TRBD2 (6 bases). Germline loops: CDR1 LNHDA, CDR2 SQIVND (reference sequence). This CDR3 spans 15 amino acids. With 6 bases removed from V and 0 bases from J, the gap between germline ends came to 11 bases. The CDR3 nucleotides are TGTGCCAGTAGCTGGGACTTCGCGAACACCGGGGAGCTGTTTTTT. Its protein product is CASSWDFANTGELFF.

V is TRBV6-1 and J is TRBJ1-5; TRBD1 is a possible D gene (5 bases). The CDR3 covers 13 residues. V lost 6 bases, J lost 7 bases, and 13 bases lay in between. The germline V gene encodes CDR1 MNHNS and CDR2 SASEGT. CDR3 sequence: CASRGQGPQPQHF. The CDR3 DNA reads as TGTGCCAGCAGAGGACAAGGCCCCCAGCCCCAGCATTTT.

As to this clone: Germline is not matched at one junction end, which may reflect a read error. V usage is TRBV5-6 and J usage is TRBJ2-4; the D is unclear. This CDR3 has 13 amino acids. The germline gives CDR1 SGHDT, CDR2 YYEEEE. CDR3 coding DNA: TGTGCCAGCAGCTTGCGGTTCAGCGAAGTCCGGCACTTC. This translates into CASSLRFSEVRHF.

There are a few counts of this clone. This chain links TRBV2 with TRBJ2-7, with 8 bases that match TRBD2. The CDR3 runs to 15 residues. CDR1 and CDR2 (germline): SNHLY, FYNNEI. V lost 5 bases, J lost 2 bases, and 8 bases stayed unmatched. CDR3: CASSLGTSRTYEQYF. CDR3 bases: TGTGCCAGCAGTCTCGGGACTAGTAGAACCTACGAGCAGTACTTC.

The rearrangement links TRBV10-1 to TRBJ1-1; TRBD1 is a possible D gene (5 bases). The V end lost 1 base, the J end lost 1 base, and 10 bases lay between the germline ends. This CDR3 is built from 15 residues. Germline V gene lookup returns CDR1 WNHNN and CDR2 SYGVQD (reference sequence). For the CDR3, the DNA is TGCGCCAGCAGTGAGTTTGGACATACGAACACTGAAGCTTTCTTT. Translation gives CASSEFGHTNTEAFF.

The chain has TRBV28 and TRBJ2-7; TRBD2 is a possible D gene (5 bases). Germline assignment: CDR1 MDHEN and CDR2 SYDVKM. V shed 3 bases and J shed 2 bases, with 11 bases lying between them. The CDR3 contains 14 residues. The CDR3 loop is CASSFQDGTYEQYF. CDR3 sequence (DNA): TGTGCCAGCAGTTTTCAGGACGGGACCTACGAGCAGTACTTC.

J is TRBJ2-1 and V is TRBV30; D possibly corresponds to TRBD2 (5 bases). Germline CDR1 is GTSNPN and CDR2 is SVGIG (reference sequence). This CDR3 comprises 14 residues. Trimming removed 4 bases from V and 3 bases from J, with 13 bases in between. As DNA, the CDR3 is TGTGCCTGGAACGTCCGCGGAGGCTACAATGAGCAGTTCTTC. Residues: CAWNVRGGYNEQFF.

V and J are TRBV5-1 and TRBJ2-7; perhaps TRBD2 as D (6 bases). The CDR3 contains 16 residues. Per germline, CDR1 SGHRS and CDR2 YFSETQ. V dropped 0 bases and J dropped 4 bases, with 17 bases sitting between them. CDR3 sequence: CASSLAGGARGYEQYF. In DNA form, the CDR3 reads TGCGCCAGCAGCTTGGCCGGAGGGGCACGCGGGTACGAGCAGTACTTC.

The rearrangement links TRBV29-1 to TRBJ1-2; TRBD1 aligns across 7 bases. The J segment lost 5 bases and the V segment lost 2 bases, leaving 11 bases of the junction unmatched. Per the germline V gene, CDR1 is SQVTM and CDR2 is ANQGSEA. The CDR3 loop spans 15 amino acids. The CDR3 protein is CSVEWPTGTLYGYTF. Written as DNA, the CDR3 is TGCAGCGTTGAATGGCCGACAGGGACCCTATATGGCTACACCTTC. Full variable domain (remainder filled in from reference TRBV29-1 and TRBJ1-2): SAVISQKPSRDICQRGTSLTIQCQVDSQVTMMFWYRQQPGQSLTLIATANQGSEATYESGFVIDKFPISRPNLTFSTLTVSNMSPEDSSIYLCSVEWPTGTLYGYTFGSGTRLTVV.

V is TRBV6-1 and J is TRBJ1-5, with 12 bases that match TRBD1. The CDR3 contains 17 residues. J was trimmed by 5 bases and V by 4 bases; bases with no gene match: 9. CDR1 and CDR2 (germline): MNHNS, SASEGT. CDR3 region: CASSGPLGQGAYQPQHF. The DNA for the CDR3 is TGTGCCAGCAGTGGACCATTGGGACAGGGGGCATATCAGCCCCAGCATTTT.

This chain links TRBV5-1 with TRBJ1-1; TRBD1 is a possible D gene (5 bases). The CDR3 consists of 19 residues. V shed 3 bases and J shed 0 bases, with 24 bases lying between them. Germline V gene sequence: CDR1 SGHRS, CDR2 YFSETQ. The CDR3 spells CASSSTAGLVLDMNTEAFF. In DNA, the CDR3 is TGCGCCAGCAGCTCAACCGCAGGGTTGGTTTTAGACATGAACACTGAAGCTTTCTTT.

The rearrangement joins TRBV29-1 to TRBJ1-1; 8 bases are a match to TRBD1. J lost 4 bases, V lost 4 bases, and 8 bases had no gene match. Germline V gene lookup returns CDR1 SQVTM and CDR2 ANQGSEA. This CDR3 comprises 14 residues. CDR3 region: CSVGSQGALTEAFF. The CDR3 region has the DNA TGCAGCGTTGGGAGTCAGGGGGCTCTCACTGAAGCTTTCTTT.

This clone was recorded at least ten times. The CDR3 protein is CAWRRQGSTEAFF. CDR3 nucleotides: TGTGCCTGGAGGAGGCAGGGGAGCACTGAAGCTTTCTTT. This sequence joins TRBV30 and TRBJ1-1; tentative D call: TRBD1 (6 bases). With 3 bases removed from V and 4 bases from J, the gap between germline ends came to 12 bases. This CDR3 region has 13 residues. Germline assignment: CDR1 GTSNPN and CDR2 SVGIG (reference sequence). Variable domain in full (rest from reference TRBV30 and TRBJ1-1): SQTIHQWPATLVQPVGSPLSLECTVEGTSNPNLYWYRQAAGRGLQLLFYSVGIGQISSEVPQNLSASRPQDRQFILSSKKLLLSDSGFYLCAWRRQGSTEAFFGQGTRLTVV.

This clone was observed a few times. The chain combines TRBV6-1 with TRBJ1-5; D remains ambiguous. The CDR3 is made up of 11 amino acids. V shed 8 bases and J shed 7 bases, with 9 bases lying between them. Looked up from germline, CDR1 is MNHNS and CDR2 is SASEGT. CDR3 in DNA: TGTGCCAGCCAATCAGGCCAGCCCCAGCATTTT. Its translation: CASQSGQPQHF.

The chain recombines TRBV7-8 with TRBJ2-3, with a possible D match to TRBD1 (7 bases). V shed 4 bases and J shed 5 bases, with 16 bases lying between them. This CDR3 is built from 15 residues. CDR1 and CDR2 (germline): SGHVS, FQNEAQ. The CDR3 here is CASSSGGGKKDTQYF. The CDR3 DNA sequence: TGTGCCAGCAGCTCCGGAGGGGGCAAGAAAGATACGCAGTATTTT.

The chain uses TRBV29-1 and TRBJ2-7, with TRBD2 matching 13 bases. CDR3 size: 13 residues. Germline CDR1 and CDR2: SQVTM and ANQGSEA. The junction had 4 bases not matched to a gene; V was cut back by 7 bases and J by 4 bases. The CDR3 reads CSAGTSGEYEQYF. CDR3 coding DNA: TGCAGCGCCGGGACTAGCGGGGAATACGAGCAGTACTTC.

This clone was observed a few times. The J gene is TRBJ2-3, the V gene TRBV5-1; TRBD2 agrees at 13 bases. Germline CDR1 reads SGHRS; CDR2 reads YFSETQ. This CDR3 contains 19 residues. J was trimmed by 0 bases and V by 2 bases; bases with no gene match: 9. The CDR3 sequence is CASSFGLAGASPSTDTQYF. CDR3 sequence (DNA): TGCGCCAGCAGCTTTGGACTAGCGGGGGCCTCACCTAGCACAGATACGCAGTATTTT.

The chain joins TRBV27 to TRBJ1-2; the match to TRBD1 covers 10 bases. CDR1 MNHEY and CDR2 SMNVEV come from the germline V gene (reference sequence). This CDR3 is 14 amino acids long. With 8 bases clipped from V and 3 bases from J, the junction kept 6 bases outside the gene matches. Written as DNA, the CDR3 is TGTGCCAGCTCTCGACAGGGGGCTTACTATGGCTACACCTTC. This gives the protein CASSRQGAYYGYTF.